Listed below are T cell receptor beta chains from one sample, sequenced in a study of cytomegalovirus exposure and HLA in healthy donors. Data came from immunoSEQ multiplex PCR; TCRdb stores just in-frame clones and leaves some out. The table has 80,000 to 100,000 clones, approximately 82% seen once; the top ten hold around 3.6%. The sample comprised PBMCs. These receptors were taken from a female donor in good health and CMV-seropositive. Both conserved end residues are part of each CDR3. Each record gives: V gene, D gene, J gene, clone size, CDR3 DNA, CDR3 protein. D genes are given only for firm matches. Expanded clones get a size class; other rows say once, few or many, or leave the size out.

v_call: TRBV29-1
d_call: -
j_call: TRBJ1-2
clone_size: -
cdr3_nt: TGCAGCGTTGAAACCCAGGGTAATTATGGCTACACCTTC
cdr3_aa: CSVETQGNYGYTF

v_call: TRBV7-9
d_call: TRBD2
j_call: TRBJ2-1
clone_size: -
cdr3_nt: TGTGCCAGCAGCTTAGCGGCGGGAGCGTTCTTC
cdr3_aa: CASSLAAGAFF

v_call: TRBV19
d_call: -
j_call: TRBJ2-1
clone_size: -
cdr3_nt: TGTGCCAGTAGTATCCTAACTAGAGGGGGCGGGGTTTACAATGAGCAGTTCTTC
cdr3_aa: CASSILTRGGGVYNEQFF

v_call: TRBV9
d_call: -
j_call: TRBJ1-2
clone_size: once
cdr3_nt: TGTGCCAGCAGTTTCGACAGGTCCGATTATGGCTACACCTTC
cdr3_aa: CASSFDRSDYGYTF

v_call: TRBV4-1
d_call: TRBD2
j_call: TRBJ2-7
clone_size: -
cdr3_nt: TGCGCCAGCAGCCAGGGCAGCGGGAGGGCCCCGACCTACGAGCAGTACTTC
cdr3_aa: CASSQGSGRAPTYEQYF

v_call: TRBV10-3
d_call: TRBD1
j_call: TRBJ1-2
clone_size: -
cdr3_nt: TGTGCCATCAGTGATACAGGGGGAAACTATGGCTACACCTTC
cdr3_aa: CAISDTGGNYGYTF

v_call: TRBV6-5
d_call: -
j_call: TRBJ1-1
clone_size: -
cdr3_nt: TGTGCCAGCAGTTACTCCAGGGGATGGGCTGAAGCTTTCTTT
cdr3_aa: CASSYSRGWAEAFF

v_call: TRBV6-1
d_call: TRBD1
j_call: TRBJ1-1
clone_size: -
cdr3_nt: TGTGCCAGCAGTGAAGTGGGGACAGGGAGGGCGAAAGCTTTCTTT
cdr3_aa: CASSEVGTGRAKAFF

v_call: TRBV7-2
d_call: -
j_call: TRBJ1-2
clone_size: few
cdr3_nt: TGTGCGAGGCGGGAGGGGACTCCGTATGGCTACACCTTC
cdr3_aa: CARREGTPYGYTF

v_call: TRBV4-1
d_call: TRBD2
j_call: TRBJ2-7
clone_size: few
cdr3_nt: TGCGCCACCTCCCGGGGGGTTTCTAAAGAGCAGTACTTC
cdr3_aa: CATSRGVSKEQYF

v_call: TRBV7-9
d_call: -
j_call: TRBJ1-2
clone_size: -
cdr3_nt: TGTGCCAGCAGCCCGGGGGGCGATGGCTACACCTTC
cdr3_aa: CASSPGGDGYTF

v_call: TRBV18
d_call: TRBD1
j_call: TRBJ1-1
clone_size: -
cdr3_nt: TGTGCCAGCTCACCACTGGACAGGCCGTCCACTGAAGCTTTCTTT
cdr3_aa: CASSPLDRPSTEAFF

v_call: TRBV25-1
d_call: TRBD2
j_call: TRBJ2-1
clone_size: -
cdr3_nt: TGTGCCAGCAGTGGAGTGGGTAGCGGGTTTAATGAGCAGTTCTTC
cdr3_aa: CASSGVGSGFNEQFF

v_call: TRBV6-4
d_call: -
j_call: TRBJ1-1
clone_size: once
cdr3_nt: TGTGCCAGCAGGAGGACAGCGAACACTGAAGCTTTCTTT
cdr3_aa: CASRRTANTEAFF

v_call: TRBV7-9
d_call: -
j_call: TRBJ1-2
clone_size: -
cdr3_nt: TGTGCGAGTTCTGGGACAAACTATGGCTACACCTTC
cdr3_aa: CASSGTNYGYTF

v_call: TRBV11-3
d_call: -
j_call: TRBJ2-3
clone_size: once
cdr3_nt: TGTGCCAGCAGCTTAGTTCAGGCAGATACGCAGTATTTT
cdr3_aa: CASSLVQADTQYF

v_call: TRBV27
d_call: TRBD1
j_call: TRBJ1-1
clone_size: -
cdr3_nt: TGTGCCAGCAGTTTGGGTCAGGGGGTCGCTGAAGCTTTCTTT
cdr3_aa: CASSLGQGVAEAFF

v_call: TRBV5-8
d_call: TRBD1
j_call: TRBJ2-7
clone_size: -
cdr3_nt: TGTGCCAGCAGCTCGAGGACAGGGGCCTACGAGCAGTACTTC
cdr3_aa: CASSSRTGAYEQYF

v_call: TRBV6-5
d_call: -
j_call: TRBJ2-3
clone_size: few
cdr3_nt: TGTGCCAGCAGTCGACAGTCAGATACGCAGTATTTT
cdr3_aa: CASSRQSDTQYF

v_call: TRBV4-1
d_call: -
j_call: TRBJ1-5
clone_size: -
cdr3_nt: TGCGCCAGCAGTCAGGTCAGGGGTTTCGATCAGCCCCAGCATTTT
cdr3_aa: CASSQVRGFDQPQHF

v_call: TRBV5-4
d_call: -
j_call: TRBJ2-7
clone_size: -
cdr3_nt: TGTGCCAGCAGCTTGCAGGGGATGCCCTACGAGCAGTACTTC
cdr3_aa: CASSLQGMPYEQYF

v_call: TRBV7-9
d_call: TRBD1
j_call: TRBJ1-5
clone_size: once
cdr3_nt: TGTGCCAGCAGCCCAGGGACAGGGCGGGGGCAGCCCCAGCATTTT
cdr3_aa: CASSPGTGRGQPQHF

v_call: TRBV7-9
d_call: -
j_call: TRBJ2-7
clone_size: once
cdr3_nt: TGTGCCAGCAGCTTAGTTCTGGGGGGCGAGCAGTACTTC
cdr3_aa: CASSLVLGGEQYF

v_call: TRBV6-5
d_call: TRBD1
j_call: TRBJ2-1
clone_size: -
cdr3_nt: TGTGCCAGCAGTACCCGGGACAGGGGCAACAATGAGCAGTTCTTC
cdr3_aa: CASSTRDRGNNEQFF

v_call: TRBV7-4
d_call: TRBD2
j_call: TRBJ2-7
clone_size: -
cdr3_nt: TGTGCCAGCAGCTTCCAGACTAGCGGTCTCTCCTACGAGCAGTACTTC
cdr3_aa: CASSFQTSGLSYEQYF

v_call: TRBV21-1
d_call: -
j_call: TRBJ2-1
clone_size: -
cdr3_nt: TGTGCCAGCAGCAAAAAACCTAGCGGCTCCTACAATGAGCAGTTCTTC
cdr3_aa: CASSKKPSGSYNEQFF

v_call: TRBV7-8
d_call: -
j_call: TRBJ1-2
clone_size: -
cdr3_nt: TGTGCCAGCAGCTTACTTGTAGACAGCTATGGCTACACCTTC
cdr3_aa: CASSLLVDSYGYTF

v_call: TRBV11-2
d_call: -
j_call: TRBJ2-5
clone_size: -
cdr3_nt: TGTGCCAGCAGCGGGACACTACGGAAAGAGACCCAGTACTTC
cdr3_aa: CASSGTLRKETQYF

v_call: TRBV5-1
d_call: TRBD2
j_call: TRBJ2-7
clone_size: -
cdr3_nt: TGCGCCAGCAGCTGGGGGCTAGCGGGAACCGAGCAGTACTTC
cdr3_aa: CASSWGLAGTEQYF

v_call: TRBV5-1
d_call: -
j_call: TRBJ1-3
clone_size: -
cdr3_nt: TGCGCCAGCAGCTTGGTTTCAGGGGCTGGAAACACCATATATTTT
cdr3_aa: CASSLVSGAGNTIYF

v_call: TRBV4-2
d_call: -
j_call: TRBJ1-5
clone_size: once
cdr3_nt: TGTGCCAGCAGCCAAGGATCCTGTCGGGATTGCAATCAGCCCCAGCATTTT
cdr3_aa: CASSQGSCRDCNQPQHF

v_call: TRBV10-1
d_call: TRBD2
j_call: TRBJ2-1
clone_size: -
cdr3_nt: TGCGCCAGCAGTGGGACCCCAGCGGGGGAGCAGTTCTTC
cdr3_aa: CASSGTPAGEQFF

v_call: TRBV11-2
d_call: TRBD1
j_call: TRBJ1-2
clone_size: -
cdr3_nt: TGTGCCAGCAGCGAAGCCCGTGGACAGGGGCAGGACTATGGCTACACCTTC
cdr3_aa: CASSEARGQGQDYGYTF

v_call: TRBV27
d_call: TRBD1
j_call: TRBJ1-5
clone_size: -
cdr3_nt: TGTGCCAGCAGTCCACGACAGGGGGCGAGCAATCAGCCCCAGCATTTT
cdr3_aa: CASSPRQGASNQPQHF

v_call: TRBV25-1
d_call: -
j_call: TRBJ2-1
clone_size: -
cdr3_nt: TGTGCCAGCAGTGAGGTCGGTGAGCAGTTCTTC
cdr3_aa: CASSEVGEQFF

v_call: TRBV4-1
d_call: -
j_call: TRBJ1-4
clone_size: -
cdr3_nt: TGCGCCAGCAGCCAGGGCTCAGACTACAATGAAAAACTGTTTTTT
cdr3_aa: CASSQGSDYNEKLFF

v_call: TRBV10-3
d_call: -
j_call: TRBJ1-1
clone_size: -
cdr3_nt: TGTGCCATCACCTTGGGAAGGGGGACTGAAGCTTTCTTT
cdr3_aa: CAITLGRGTEAFF

v_call: TRBV5-1
d_call: -
j_call: TRBJ1-1
clone_size: -
cdr3_nt: TGCGCCAGCAGCTTGGGGGCGAACACTGAAGCTTTCTTT
cdr3_aa: CASSLGANTEAFF

v_call: TRBV27
d_call: TRBD1
j_call: TRBJ1-6
clone_size: -
cdr3_nt: TGTGCCAGCAGACATGGAGAGACAGGGGCGGATTATTCACCCCTCCACTTT
cdr3_aa: CASRHGETGADYSPLHF

v_call: TRBV15
d_call: TRBD2
j_call: TRBJ2-3
clone_size: -
cdr3_nt: TGTGCCACCAGCAGGGGACTAGCGGGAGCGGGAGATACGCAGTATTTT
cdr3_aa: CATSRGLAGAGDTQYF

v_call: TRBV28
d_call: -
j_call: TRBJ2-7
clone_size: -
cdr3_nt: TGTGCCAGCAGTTTCGGGGGGGACAGTTCCTACGAGCAGTACTTC
cdr3_aa: CASSFGGDSSYEQYF